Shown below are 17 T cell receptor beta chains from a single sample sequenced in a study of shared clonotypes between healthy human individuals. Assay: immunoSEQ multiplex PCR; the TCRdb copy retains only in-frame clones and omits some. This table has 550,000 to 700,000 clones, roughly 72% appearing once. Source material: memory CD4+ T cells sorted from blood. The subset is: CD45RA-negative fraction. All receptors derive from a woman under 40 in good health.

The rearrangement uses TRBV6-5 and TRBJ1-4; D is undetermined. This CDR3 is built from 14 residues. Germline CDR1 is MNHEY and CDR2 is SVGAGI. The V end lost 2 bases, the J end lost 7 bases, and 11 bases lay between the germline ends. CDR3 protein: CASSYGRLAEKLFF. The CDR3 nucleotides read TGTGCCAGCAGTTACGGCAGGCTTGCTGAAAAACTGTTTTTT.

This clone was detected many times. In DNA form, the CDR3 reads TGTGCCACCAGCAGAGAAAGGGAATACAGGGCTAGCACAGATACGCAGTATTTT. Residues: CATSREREYRASTDTQYF. This sequence joins TRBV15 and TRBJ2-3; perhaps TRBD1 as D (6 bases). V shed 0 bases and J shed 0 bases, with 16 bases lying between them. The germline V gene has CDR1 LNHNV and CDR2 YYDKDF (reference sequence). The CDR3 contains 18 residues.

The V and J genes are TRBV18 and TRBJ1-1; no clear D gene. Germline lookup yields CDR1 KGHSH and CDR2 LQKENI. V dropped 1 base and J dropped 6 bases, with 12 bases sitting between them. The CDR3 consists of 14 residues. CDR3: CASSPRRERSEAFF. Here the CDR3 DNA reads TGTGCCAGCTCACCACGCCGGGAACGCTCTGAAGCTTTCTTT.

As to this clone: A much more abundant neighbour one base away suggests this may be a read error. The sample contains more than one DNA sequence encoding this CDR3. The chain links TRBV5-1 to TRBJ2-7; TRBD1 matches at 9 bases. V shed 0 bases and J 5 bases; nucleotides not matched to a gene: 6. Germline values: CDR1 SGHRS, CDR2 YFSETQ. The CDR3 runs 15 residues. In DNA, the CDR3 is TGCGCCAGCAGCTTGGGGGACAGGGACTTCGACGAGCAGTACTTC. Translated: CASSLGDRDFDEQYF.

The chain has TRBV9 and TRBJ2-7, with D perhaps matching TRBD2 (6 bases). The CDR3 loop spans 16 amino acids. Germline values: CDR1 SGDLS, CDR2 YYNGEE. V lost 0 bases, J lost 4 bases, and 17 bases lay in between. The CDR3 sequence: CASSVGSRGRHYEQYF. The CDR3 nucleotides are TGTGCCAGCAGCGTAGGATCGCGGGGACGGCATTACGAGCAGTACTTC.

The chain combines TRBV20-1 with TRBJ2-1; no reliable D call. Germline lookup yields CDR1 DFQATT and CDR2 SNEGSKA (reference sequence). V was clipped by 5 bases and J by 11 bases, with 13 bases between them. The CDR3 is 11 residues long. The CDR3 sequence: CSARPQLQQFF. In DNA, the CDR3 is TGCAGTGCTCGACCCCAGCTGCAGCAGTTCTTC.

The CDR3 region is CASSVWTDNLGDTQYF. For the CDR3, the DNA is TGTGCCAGCAGTGTCTGGACAGACAACCTAGGGGATACGCAGTATTTT. The chain uses TRBV6-1 and TRBJ2-3, with D possibly matching TRBD1 (6 bases). The CDR3 loop spans 16 amino acids. V lost 4 bases, J lost 6 bases, and 20 bases lay in between. Germline CDR1 and CDR2: MNHNS and SASEGT.

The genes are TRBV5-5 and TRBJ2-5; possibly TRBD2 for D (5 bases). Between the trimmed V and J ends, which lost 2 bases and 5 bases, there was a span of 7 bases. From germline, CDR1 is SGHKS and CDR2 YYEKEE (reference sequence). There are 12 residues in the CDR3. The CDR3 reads CASSLRRETQYF. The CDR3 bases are TGTGCCAGCAGCTTAAGGAGGGAGACCCAGTACTTC.

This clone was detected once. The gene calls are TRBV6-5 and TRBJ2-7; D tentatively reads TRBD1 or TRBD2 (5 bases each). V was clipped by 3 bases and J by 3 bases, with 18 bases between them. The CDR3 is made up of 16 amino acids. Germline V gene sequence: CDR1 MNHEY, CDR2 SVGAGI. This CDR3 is CASSYSGTRGIYEQYF. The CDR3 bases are TGTGCCAGCAGTTATTCCGGGACCCGAGGGATCTACGAGCAGTACTTC.

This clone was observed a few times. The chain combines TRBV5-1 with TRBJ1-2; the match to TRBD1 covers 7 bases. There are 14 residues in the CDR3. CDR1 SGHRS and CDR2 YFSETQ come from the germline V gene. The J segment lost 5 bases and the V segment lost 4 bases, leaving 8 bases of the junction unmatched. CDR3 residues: CASSLGQAHYGYTF. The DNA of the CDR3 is TGCGCCAGCAGCCTCGGACAGGCGCATTATGGCTACACCTTC.

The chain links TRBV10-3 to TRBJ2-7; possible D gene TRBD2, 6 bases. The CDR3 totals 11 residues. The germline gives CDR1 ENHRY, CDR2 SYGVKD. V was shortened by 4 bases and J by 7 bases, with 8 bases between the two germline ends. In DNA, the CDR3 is TGTGCCATCAGTGGGGAGGTGGAGCAGTACTTC. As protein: CAISGEVEQYF.

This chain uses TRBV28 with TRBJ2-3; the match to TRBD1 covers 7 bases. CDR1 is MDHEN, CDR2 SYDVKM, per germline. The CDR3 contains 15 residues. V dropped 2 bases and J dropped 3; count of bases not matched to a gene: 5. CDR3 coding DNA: TGTGCCAGCAGTTTACCGGGACAGAAGACAGATACGCAGTATTTT. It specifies CASSLPGQKTDTQYF.

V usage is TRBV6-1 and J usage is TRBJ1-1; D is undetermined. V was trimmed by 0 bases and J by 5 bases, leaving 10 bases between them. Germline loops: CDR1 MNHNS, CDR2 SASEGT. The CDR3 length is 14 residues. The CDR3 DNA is TGTGCCAGCAGTGAAGCGGAATTCGGGACTGAAGCTTTCTTT. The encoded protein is CASSEAEFGTEAFF.

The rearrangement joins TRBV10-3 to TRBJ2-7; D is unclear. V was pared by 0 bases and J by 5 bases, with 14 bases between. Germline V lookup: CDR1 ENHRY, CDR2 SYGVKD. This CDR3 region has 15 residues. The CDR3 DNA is TGTGCCATCAGTGAGTCTAATCGCAGAACGGACGAGCAGTACTTC. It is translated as CAISESNRRTDEQYF.

CDR3 sequence (DNA): TGTGCCACCGAGAACCGGGACAACCACTACGAGCAGTACTTC. Residues: CATENRDNHYEQYF. The J gene is TRBJ2-7, the V gene TRBV6-4, with a tentative D call TRBD1 (6 bases). Germline-derived CDR1 and CDR2 are MRHNA and SNTAGT. The V end lost 10 bases, the J end lost 3 bases, and 19 bases lay between the germline ends. This CDR3 contains 14 residues.

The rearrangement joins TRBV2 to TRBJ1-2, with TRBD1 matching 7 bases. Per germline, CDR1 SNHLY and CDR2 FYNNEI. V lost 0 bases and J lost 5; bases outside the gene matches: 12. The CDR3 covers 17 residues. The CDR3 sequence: CASSEAGVKGGEYGYTF. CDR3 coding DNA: TGTGCCAGCAGTGAAGCTGGAGTGAAAGGGGGCGAGTATGGCTACACCTTC.

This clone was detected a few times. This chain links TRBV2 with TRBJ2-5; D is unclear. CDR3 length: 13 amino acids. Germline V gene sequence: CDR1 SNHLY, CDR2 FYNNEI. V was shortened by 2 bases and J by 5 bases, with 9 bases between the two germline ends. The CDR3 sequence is CASSENPLETQYF. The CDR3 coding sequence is TGTGCCAGCAGTGAAAACCCCCTGGAGACCCAGTACTTC.